These T cell receptor beta chains were read from a single sample in a study of Ad26.COV2.S vaccination and SARS-CoV-2 variants. Clones were sequenced by immunoSEQ multiplex PCR, and TCRdb holds only the in-frame ones, with some missing. Of about 420,000 clones detected, roughly 90% appear once; the ten largest clones hold 3.6%. The sequences come from peripheral blood, collected in a trial of Ad26.COV2.S vaccine versus placebo. Every receptor here comes from a person aged 18-65 years who received the Ad26.COV2.S COVID-19 vaccine or a placebo. The CDR3 runs from the conserved cysteine through the conserved F or W. Each record gives: D gene, clone size, J gene, V gene, CDR3 protein, CDR3 DNA. The D gene is left open where the match is weak. A row's size may be missing; if present it is once, few, many or a size class.

d_gene: TRBD2
abundance: .
j_gene: TRBJ2-1
v_gene: TRBV5-4
CDR3aa: CASSFQRGGKNEQFF
CDR3nt: TGTGCCAGCAGCTTTCAGCGGGGGGGAAAAAATGAGCAGTTCTTC

d_gene: .
abundance: .
j_gene: TRBJ2-1
v_gene: TRBV7-9
CDR3aa: CASSLAWLTGSYNEQFF
CDR3nt: TGTGCCAGCAGCTTAGCATGGTTGACAGGTTCCTACAATGAGCAGTTCTTC

d_gene: .
abundance: .
j_gene: TRBJ2-6
v_gene: TRBV5-8
CDR3aa: CASSGLRSGANVLTF
CDR3nt: TGTGCCAGCAGCGGCCTCAGGTCTGGGGCCAACGTCCTGACTTTC

d_gene: .
abundance: once
j_gene: TRBJ2-1
v_gene: TRBV11-3
CDR3aa: CASRPGNEQFF
CDR3nt: TGTGCCAGCAGGCCGGGCAATGAGCAGTTCTTC

d_gene: .
abundance: .
j_gene: TRBJ2-7
v_gene: TRBV19
CDR3aa: CASSMSPRGGTYEQYF
CDR3nt: TGTGCCAGTAGTATGTCTCCGAGGGGCGGGACCTACGAGCAGTACTTC

d_gene: TRBD1
abundance: .
j_gene: TRBJ2-1
v_gene: TRBV4-1
CDR3aa: CASSQGQGEANEQFF
CDR3nt: TGCGCCAGCAGCCAAGGACAGGGTGAGGCCAATGAGCAGTTCTTC

d_gene: .
abundance: .
j_gene: TRBJ2-3
v_gene: TRBV11-2
CDR3aa: CASSGWRGPRGDTQYF
CDR3nt: TGTGCCAGCAGCGGATGGCGGGGGCCGCGGGGAGATACGCAGTATTTT

d_gene: .
abundance: .
j_gene: TRBJ1-2
v_gene: TRBV7-2
CDR3aa: CASSSDRDGLYGYTF
CDR3nt: TGTGCCAGCAGCTCAGATCGGGACGGATTATATGGCTACACCTTC

d_gene: .
abundance: .
j_gene: TRBJ1-4
v_gene: TRBV9
CDR3aa: CASSPVRGAGYEKLFF
CDR3nt: TGTGCCAGCAGCCCCGTGCGGGGGGCTGGGTATGAAAAACTGTTTTTT

d_gene: .
abundance: .
j_gene: TRBJ1-6
v_gene: TRBV7-6
CDR3aa: CASSFPLREVDSPLHF
CDR3nt: TGTGCCAGCAGCTTCCCCCTCAGGGAGGTGGATTCACCCCTCCACTTT

d_gene: TRBD1
abundance: .
j_gene: TRBJ2-7
v_gene: TRBV27
CDR3aa: CASSRSGTDTYEQYF
CDR3nt: TGTGCCAGCAGTCGGTCCGGGACAGATACCTACGAGCAGTACTTC

d_gene: TRBD1
abundance: .
j_gene: TRBJ2-7
v_gene: TRBV28
CDR3aa: CASSLGTGRSYEQYF
CDR3nt: TGTGCCAGCAGTTTAGGGACAGGGAGATCCTACGAGCAGTACTTC

d_gene: .
abundance: .
j_gene: TRBJ2-7
v_gene: TRBV7-2
CDR3aa: CASSLDQGHSYEQYF
CDR3nt: TGTGCCAGCAGCTTAGACCAGGGGCACTCCTACGAGCAGTACTTC

d_gene: .
abundance: .
j_gene: TRBJ2-1
v_gene: TRBV27
CDR3aa: CASSLPSLRGEQFF
CDR3nt: TGTGCCAGCAGTTTACCGTCCTTGCGGGGTGAGCAGTTCTTC

d_gene: TRBD2
abundance: .
j_gene: TRBJ2-3
v_gene: TRBV19
CDR3aa: CASSIMGRGSTDTQYF
CDR3nt: TGTGCCAGTAGTATAATGGGGCGGGGGAGTACAGATACGCAGTATTTT

d_gene: .
abundance: .
j_gene: TRBJ1-5
v_gene: TRBV5-1
CDR3aa: CASSSQGGNQPQHF
CDR3nt: TGCGCCAGCAGCTCTCAGGGCGGCAATCAGCCCCAGCATTTT

d_gene: .
abundance: .
j_gene: TRBJ2-1
v_gene: TRBV30
CDR3aa: CAWRRDGSEQFF
CDR3nt: TGTGCCTGGAGGAGGGACGGCAGTGAGCAGTTCTTC

d_gene: TRBD1
abundance: .
j_gene: TRBJ1-6
v_gene: TRBV7-2
CDR3aa: CASSLQGDSSPLHF
CDR3nt: TGTGCCAGCAGCTTACAGGGGGACAGTTCACCCCTCCACTTT

d_gene: .
abundance: .
j_gene: TRBJ2-1
v_gene: TRBV7-8
CDR3aa: CASSLVGWGEQFF
CDR3nt: TGTGCCAGCAGCTTAGTGGGGTGGGGTGAGCAGTTCTTC

d_gene: .
abundance: .
j_gene: TRBJ1-1
v_gene: TRBV6-2/TRBV6-3
CDR3aa: CASSSLRQNTEAFF
CDR3nt: TGTGCCAGCAGTTCCCTTAGACAGAACACTGAAGCTTTCTTT

d_gene: .
abundance: .
j_gene: TRBJ1-3
v_gene: TRBV7-8
CDR3aa: CASSLVHSGNTIYF
CDR3nt: TGTGCCAGCAGCTTAGTTCATTCTGGAAACACCATATATTTT

d_gene: TRBD1
abundance: .
j_gene: TRBJ1-1
v_gene: TRBV9
CDR3aa: CASSAHGQGGTEAFF
CDR3nt: TGTGCCAGCAGCGCACACGGACAGGGAGGAACTGAAGCTTTCTTT

d_gene: .
abundance: .
j_gene: TRBJ2-7
v_gene: TRBV5-1
CDR3aa: CASSSTGDTSYEQYF
CDR3nt: TGCGCCAGCAGCTCGACTGGGGACACCTCCTACGAGCAGTACTTC

d_gene: .
abundance: .
j_gene: TRBJ1-4
v_gene: TRBV28
CDR3aa: CASSLGRINEKLFF
CDR3nt: TGTGCCAGCAGTTTAGGGCGGATTAATGAAAAACTGTTTTTT